One sample yielded the 26 T cell receptor beta chains listed below, sequenced in a study of blood T cell repertoires in COVID-19. The assay was immunoSEQ multiplex PCR, and TCRdb's table has in-frame clones only and misses some. The sample records fewer than 300,000 clones, about 90% being singletons. Sequencing was carried out using peripheral blood. These receptor sequences come from a woman aged 25-40 years with COVID-19, enrolled during active disease.

The V gene is TRBV5-4, the J gene TRBJ2-7; TRBD1 is a possible D gene (5 bases). Looked up from germline, CDR1 is SGHNT and CDR2 is YYREEE (reference sequence). V shed 1 base and J shed 0 bases, with 11 bases lying between them. The length of the CDR3 is 15 residues. CDR3: CASSLQGGFSYEQYF. The DNA of the CDR3 is TGTGCCAGCAGCTTGCAGGGCGGCTTCTCCTACGAGCAGTACTTC.

The chain uses TRBV9 and TRBJ2-4, with TRBD2 identical over 13 bases. Germline CDR1 and CDR2: SGDLS and YYNGEE. This CDR3 contains 17 residues. Unmatched junction bases numbered 8, after V lost 3 bases and J lost 5 bases. Here the CDR3 DNA reads TGTGCCAGCAGCGCAACTACTAGCGGGGGGGCAGAAAACATTCAGTACTTC. This translates into CASSATTSGGAENIQYF.

This chain joins TRBV5-4 and TRBJ1-2, with 10 bases fitting TRBD1. V dropped 0 bases and J dropped 5; count of bases not matched to a gene: 7. In germline, CDR1 is SGHNT, CDR2 YYREEE (reference sequence). CDR3 length: 16 residues. CDR3 nucleotides: TGTGCCAGCAGCTTGGGAAGGGGACAGGGGTTATATGGCTACACCTTC. Translating it yields CASSLGRGQGLYGYTF. Full variable domain (remainder filled in from reference TRBV5-4 and TRBJ1-2): ETGVTQSPTHLIKTRGQQVTLRCSSQSGHNTVSWYQQALGQGPQFIFQYYREEENGRGNFPPRFSGLQFPNYSSELNVNALELDDSALYLCASSLGRGQGLYGYTFGSGTRLTVV.

The chain is built from TRBV19 and TRBJ1-1, with D possibly matching TRBD1 (6 bases). The V end was cut by 5 bases, the J end by 0 bases, with 16 bases between. The CDR3 length is 16 residues. Germline V gene data show CDR1 as LNHDA and CDR2 as SQIVND (reference sequence). As DNA, the CDR3 is TGTGCCAGTAGTCGGGCGCGGGGGCGGGTGAACACTGAAGCTTTCTTT. Protein product: CASSRARGRVNTEAFF.

The chain uses TRBV19 and TRBJ2-7; D is perhaps TRBD2 (5 bases). V dropped 3 bases and J dropped 4 bases, with 22 bases sitting between them. Germline-derived CDR1 and CDR2 are LNHDA and SQIVND (reference sequence). The CDR3 is 17 amino acids. The CDR3 DNA reads TGTGCCAGTAGTATTCTCTGGTCGTCAGGTGAGGGATACGAGCAGTACTTC. Translation: CASSILWSSGEGYEQYF.

J is TRBJ1-1 and V is TRBV5-4; D gene unclear. CDR3 length: 14 residues. V was pared by 2 bases and J by 5 bases, with 13 bases between. Germline V gene data show CDR1 as SGHNT and CDR2 as YYREEE (reference sequence). The CDR3 protein is CASSLKVGETEAFF. The DNA for the CDR3 is TGTGCCAGCAGCTTAAAGGTAGGAGAAACTGAAGCTTTCTTT.

The chain employs TRBV29-1 and TRBJ1-2; TRBD1 matches 8 bases. Germline CDR1 is SQVTM and CDR2 is ANQGSEA. This CDR3 contains 14 residues. Trimming removed 0 bases from V and 6 bases from J; junction bases left unmatched: 6. The CDR3 DNA follows: TGCAGCGTTGAAGACCCAGACAGGGGCGATGGCTACACCTTC. The encoded protein is CSVEDPDRGDGYTF.

This rearrangement joins TRBV19 to TRBJ1-5; 8 bases map to TRBD1. There are 19 residues in the CDR3. With 1 base clipped from V and 0 bases from J, the junction kept 11 bases outside the gene matches. Germline CDR1 reads LNHDA; CDR2 reads SQIVND (reference sequence). The CDR3 nucleotides read TGTGCCAGTAGTATAGTACCCGGGACAGGACTCAATAGCAATCAGCCCCAGCATTTT. Translation: CASSIVPGTGLNSNQPQHF.

V gene TRBV30 combines with J gene TRBJ2-5, with 7 nucleotides matching TRBD1. CDR1 and CDR2 from the germline V gene are GTSNPN and SVGIG (reference sequence). The V gene end was trimmed by 5 bases and the J gene end by 7 bases; junction bases not matched to a gene: 13. The CDR3 length is 14 residues. DNA for the CDR3: TGTGCCTGGCACCCCGGGACAGAAGGGGGGACCCAGTACTTC. Translation gives CAWHPGTEGGTQYF.

The J gene is TRBJ1-1, the V gene TRBV4-1, with TRBD1 as a possible D gene (5 bases). Trimming took 4 bases from V and 3 from J, leaving 9 bases between them. The CDR3 length is 13 residues. Germline CDR1 reads MGHRA; CDR2 reads YSYEKL. The CDR3 loop is CASSPLGDTEAFF. Written as DNA, the CDR3 is TGCGCCAGCAGCCCCTTAGGGGACACTGAAGCTTTCTTT.

The chain joins TRBV7-9 to TRBJ1-6; D is possibly TRBD1 (6 bases). CDR3 size: 15 residues. The V end lost 2 bases, the J end lost 7 bases, and 12 bases lay between the germline ends. Germline CDR1 reads SEHNR; CDR2 reads FQNEAQ (reference sequence). The DNA of the CDR3 is TGTGCCAGCAGCTTATTACAGGGTATGAATTCACCCCTCCACTTT. Translated, it gives CASSLLQGMNSPLHF.

The CDR3 DNA is TGTGCCAGCAGCTCAAGACCCGACAGGATATCGGATACGCAGTATTTT. It yields the protein CASSSRPDRISDTQYF. The chain carries TRBV11-1 and TRBJ2-3; D perhaps matches TRBD1 (6 bases). This CDR3 is built from 16 residues. V was pared by 4 bases and J by 6 bases, with 20 bases between. CDR1 is SGHAT, CDR2 FQDESV, per germline (reference sequence).

V usage is TRBV9 and J usage is TRBJ2-5; D ambiguous. The CDR3 runs 16 residues. Trimming left V 0 bases short and J 0 bases short, with 12 bases between. Germline V lookup: CDR1 SGDLS, CDR2 YYNGEE. CDR3 in amino acids: CASSVESSPYQETQYF. Written as DNA, the CDR3 is TGTGCCAGCAGCGTAGAAAGCTCGCCGTACCAAGAGACCCAGTACTTC.

The CDR3 DNA is TGTGCCAGCAGCGTAGCGGGGGGGATCGCAGATACGCAGTATTTT. Residues: CASSVAGGIADTQYF. V is TRBV6-5 and J is TRBJ2-3, with 11 positions matching TRBD2. The V gene end was trimmed by 6 bases and the J gene end by 4 bases; junction bases not matched to a gene: 6. CDR1 and CDR2 (germline): MNHEY, SVGAGI. The CDR3 runs to 15 residues.

The V and J genes are TRBV5-6 and TRBJ2-7; D remains unclear. Germline loops: CDR1 SGHDT, CDR2 YYEEEE. The length of the CDR3 is 14 residues. V lost 3 bases and J lost 3, with 13 bases in between. CDR3 sequence (DNA): TGTGCCAGCAGCTCCACCGGGTCGCGCTACGAGCAGTACTTC. Amino acid sequence: CASSSTGSRYEQYF. Based on the CDR3 plus reference TRBV5-6 and TRBJ2-7, the full variable domain is DAGVTQSPTHLIKTRGQQVTLRCSPKSGHDTVSWYQQALGQGPQFIFQYYEEEERQRGNFPDRFSGHQFPNYSSELNVNALLLGDSALYLCASSSTGSRYEQYFGPGTRLTVT.

CDR3 region: CASSPLGQGRSYEQYF. CDR3 DNA sequence: TGTGCCAGCAGTCCCTTGGGACAGGGAAGGTCCTACGAGCAGTACTTC. The chain joins TRBV27 to TRBJ2-7; TRBD1 matches at 9 bases. There are 16 residues in the CDR3. The germline gives CDR1 MNHEY, CDR2 SMNVEV (reference sequence). J was trimmed by 1 base and V by 5 bases; bases with no gene match: 9.

This chain links TRBV6-5 with TRBJ2-6; TRBD1 aligns across 7 bases. The CDR3 consists of 15 residues. V gave up 5 bases and J gave up 1 base; unmatched junction bases: 2. Germline loops: CDR1 MNHEY, CDR2 SVGAGI. The CDR3 bases are TGTGCCAGCAGTAGGGACAGTTCTGGGGCCAACGTCCTGACTTTC. Protein: CASSRDSSGANVLTF.

This clone was observed once. The V gene is TRBV6-5, the J gene TRBJ2-1, with 8 bases aligning to TRBD2. Trimming cost V 2 bases and J 7 bases; bases outside gene matches: 7. This CDR3 is built from 15 residues. Germline V gives CDR1 MNHEY, CDR2 SVGAGI. The CDR3 loop reads CASSYPGLGINEQFF. CDR3 coding DNA: TGTGCCAGCAGTTACCCGGGACTAGGGATTAATGAGCAGTTCTTC.

The J gene is TRBJ1-2, the V gene TRBV28, with a tentative D call TRBD1 (6 bases). The CDR3 spans 15 residues. Trimming stripped 3 bases from V and 5 bases from J, with 16 bases between. CDR1 is MDHEN, CDR2 SYDVKM, per germline. The CDR3 reads CASSLSGGARYGYTF. The CDR3 nucleotides read TGTGCCAGCAGTTTGTCTGGGGGCGCGAGATATGGCTACACCTTC.

The V gene is TRBV19, the J gene TRBJ1-5; the D is unclear. CDR3 size: 14 residues. V lost 2 bases, J lost 11 bases, and 16 bases lay in between. Germline assignment: CDR1 LNHDA and CDR2 SQIVND (reference sequence). CDR3 residues: CASSISVLGSAQHF. As DNA, the CDR3 is TGTGCCAGTAGTATATCGGTCCTTGGTTCGGCCCAGCATTTT. Drawing the rest from reference TRBV19 and TRBJ1-5, the complete variable domain is DGGITQSPKYLFRKEGQNVTLSCEQNLNHDAMYWYRQDPGQGLRLIYYSQIVNDFQKGDIAEGYSVSREKKESFPLTVTSAQKNPTAFYLCASSISVLGSAQHFGDGTRLSIL.

This chain joins TRBV6-6 and TRBJ2-7; 8 nucleotides match TRBD1. Germline CDR1 MNHNY, CDR2 SVGAGI (reference sequence). V shed 2 bases, J shed 6 bases, and the junction held 3 bases outside the gene matches. This CDR3 spans 13 amino acids. CDR3 region: CASSYPQGGEQYF. CDR3 nucleotides: TGTGCCAGCAGTTACCCACAGGGGGGCGAGCAGTACTTC.

The chain combines TRBV6-5 with TRBJ1-3; D is possibly TRBD1 (5 bases). Per germline, CDR1 MNHEY and CDR2 SVGAGI. The CDR3 is 14 residues long. With 8 bases removed from V and 5 bases from J, the gap between germline ends came to 16 bases. CDR3 protein: CASPAEGNRNTIYF. CDR3 nucleotide sequence: TGTGCCAGCCCGGCGGAGGGGAATCGAAACACCATATATTTT.

The V and J genes are TRBV9 and TRBJ2-3, with 9 bases identical to TRBD2. J was trimmed by 3 bases and V by 2 bases; bases with no gene match: 10. Germline values: CDR1 SGDLS, CDR2 YYNGEE. The CDR3 extends over 17 amino acids. CDR3 in amino acids: CASSVPIAGDGTDTQYF. The CDR3 DNA is TGTGCCAGCAGCGTCCCAATAGCGGGGGATGGGACAGATACGCAGTATTTT. The entire variable domain, with the rest obtained from reference TRBV9 and TRBJ2-3, is as follows: DSGVTQTPKHLITATGQRVTLRCSPRSGDLSVYWYQQSLDQGLQFLIQYYNGEERAKGNILERFSAQQFPDLHSELNLSSLELGDSALYFCASSVPIAGDGTDTQYFGPGTRLTVL.

The chain couples TRBV5-1 to TRBJ2-7; 14 bases line up with TRBD2. From germline, CDR1 is SGHRS and CDR2 YFSETQ. The CDR3 totals 16 residues. After removal of 3 bases from V and 3 bases from J, the junction contained 5 bases not matched to a gene. The CDR3 DNA follows: TGCGCCAGCAGCTCGATCGGGACTAGCGGGGGCTACGAGCAGTACTTC. It codes for CASSSIGTSGGYEQYF.

This clone was detected only once. A clone one base away is much larger, so this may be a read error. The same CDR3 can be traced to other DNA sequences in this sample. This chain joins TRBV28 and TRBJ1-2; 11 bases fit TRBD1. The CDR3 sequence is 12 residues long. After removal of 8 bases from V and 5 bases from J, the junction contained 1 base not matched to a gene. In germline, CDR1 is MDHEN, CDR2 SYDVKM. The CDR3 is CASGDRGYGYTF. The CDR3 DNA follows: TGTGCCAGCGGGGACAGGGGGTATGGCTACACCTTC.

This clone was seen just once. The V gene is TRBV7-6, the J gene TRBJ1-2; the D gene is possibly TRBD1 (6 bases). In germline, CDR1 is SGHVS, CDR2 FNYEAQ. V lost 5 bases, J lost 4 bases, and 14 bases lay in between. This CDR3 has 14 amino acids. CDR3 region: CASSRFRGAYGYTF. The CDR3 DNA reads TGTGCCAGCAGCCGCTTCAGGGGCGCCTATGGCTACACCTTC.